The T cell receptor beta chain under discussion was sequenced for a study of blood T cell repertoires in COVID-19. Overall study context: Sites across the United States, Italy and Spain contributed samples from acute and convalescent COVID-19. T cells, B-cell-depleted T cells, or PBMCs supplied cDNA or gDNA.

CDR3 length equals 16 residues. From germline, CDR1 is MNHEY and CDR2 SMNVEV (reference sequence). V lost 0 bases to trimming and J lost 2 bases, with 11 bases between them. This clone was observed once. Original handling: Amplification with reference gene primers provided the estimates of nucleated cell counts. Produced via immunoSEQ multiplex PCR; TCRdb's table is partial and in-frame only. D and trimming were read from the DNA, whereas the V and J calls and clone size are those reported in that table. The sample lists approximately 360,000 clones; about 90% were seen once. This TCR came from a man aged 35-49 years with acute or convalescent COVID-19. What was sequenced was peripheral blood. This chain connects TRBV27 to TRBJ1-5; D is undetermined. The CDR3 sequence is CASSLSTTGRNQPQHF. The CDR3 DNA reads as TGTGCCAGCAGTTTATCTACCACCGGTCGCAATCAGCCCCAGCATTTT.